This T cell receptor (beta chain) is drawn from a study of shared clonotypes between healthy human individuals. Notes on the study in general: Rarefaction exposed incomplete sorted-subset sequencing despite large depth. Sharing across four donors was seen in 4% to 6.5% of naive CD4 clonotypes. Researchers sampled only blood; tissue repertoires likely differ.

V lost 3 bases to trimming and J lost 6 bases; unmatched junction nucleotides: 6. Germline assignment: CDR1 SGHAT and CDR2 FQNNGV. The CDR3 spans 14 residues. A word on this clone: Its antigen is still unknown.

Some clones are missing from TCRdb's copy, which holds only in-frame ones; the method was immunoSEQ multiplex PCR. In the table there are approximately 840,000 clones, roughly 96% of which are singletons. Naive CD8 cells were CD45RO-negative, positively selected for CCR7, excluding terminally differentiated effector memory CD45RA+ cells. Donors, healthy HIV-negative adults, lacked recent acute infections or vaccinations. The rearrangement joins TRBV11-2 to TRBJ2-3, with 7 bases identical to TRBD2. Material: naive CD8+ T cells sorted from blood. This receptor was obtained from a man aged 25 to 45 in good health. This chain's CDR3 is CASSLGGGPDTQYF. CDR3 coding DNA: TGTGCCAGCAGCTTGGGGGGAGGGCCGGATACGCAGTATTTT.